A single sample is the source of the 20 T cell receptor beta chains below, sequenced in a study of shared clonotypes between healthy human individuals. Using immunoSEQ multiplex PCR, the repertoire was profiled, and TCRdb retains in-frame clones only, with some absent. The table includes about a million clones, more than 60% detected once. Sequencing was done on a sample of memory CD4+ T cells sorted from blood. Regarding subset: CD45RA-negative fraction. All receptors derive from a man between 18 and 29 years old in good health.

This clone has more than one count but fewer than ten. The chain links TRBV10-3 to TRBJ2-7; a weak D match, TRBD2 (6 bases). Germline V CDR1 and CDR2: ENHRY, SYGVKD. Trimming removed 5 bases from V and 5 bases from J, with 7 bases in between. This CDR3 is built from 11 residues. CDR3 nucleotides: TGTGCCATCAGTTGGAGGGACGAGCAGTACTTC. The encoded protein is CAISWRDEQYF.

DNA of the CDR3: TGTGCCAGCAGCTTGAGGTCCCTAGCTAGCACAGATACGCAGTATTTT. Protein: CASSLRSLASTDTQYF. The V call is TRBV5-4, the J call TRBJ2-3; D perhaps matches TRBD2 (5 bases). The germline CDR1 and CDR2 sequences are SGHNT and YYREEE (reference sequence). The CDR3 extends over 16 amino acids. Trimming took off 1 base at V and 0 bases at J, with 12 bases between the two ends.

The gene calls are TRBV30 and TRBJ1-1, with D hard to call. Germline CDR1 and CDR2: GTSNPN and SVGIG (reference sequence). The V end lost 8 bases, the J end lost 5 bases, and 15 bases lay between the germline ends. The CDR3 consists of 12 residues. Here the CDR3 DNA reads TGTGCCGGCAGCGAGTTGAGGACTGAAGCTTTCTTT. Translation: CAGSELRTEAFF.

V is TRBV11-2 and J is TRBJ2-5, with a possible D match to TRBD2 (6 bases). V lost 1 base to trimming and J lost 0 bases, with 12 bases between them. CDR3 length: 16 residues. Germline V gene sequence: CDR1 SGHAT, CDR2 FQNNGV. The CDR3 DNA reads TGTGCCAGCAGCTTAGTTGCGGGGACGTACCAAGAGACCCAGTACTTC. Protein: CASSLVAGTYQETQYF.

This clone has just one count. V and J are TRBV11-3 and TRBJ1-2, with 7 bases that match TRBD1. Germline V gene sequence: CDR1 SGHNT, CDR2 YENEEA. Trimming removed 4 bases from V and 7 bases from J; junction bases left unmatched: 3. This CDR3 contains 12 residues. The CDR3 reads CASSSGQAGYTF. Written as DNA, the CDR3 is TGTGCCAGCAGCTCCGGACAGGCTGGCTACACCTTC.

J is TRBJ1-1 and V is TRBV30; no firm D call. Germline V gene sequence: CDR1 GTSNPN, CDR2 SVGIG (reference sequence). CDR3 length: 11 residues. Between the trimmed V and J ends, which lost 3 bases and 1 base, there was a span of 3 bases. CDR3 amino acids: CAWRSNTEAFF. For the CDR3, the DNA is TGTGCCTGGAGGTCGAACACTGAAGCTTTCTTT.

Concerning this clone itself: Other DNA sequences in the same sample also yield this CDR3. The chain employs TRBV5-1 and TRBJ2-2; no clear D. The V gene's germline CDR1 is SGHRS and CDR2 YFSETQ. This CDR3 comprises 15 residues. Deletions cut 4 bases from V and 4 bases from J, with 14 bases between. CDR3 sequence (DNA): TGCGCCAGCAGCCTCGCCCGGGCTGGCACCGGGGAGCTGTTTTTT. It yields the protein CASSLARAGTGELFF.

The rearrangement uses TRBV11-1 and TRBJ2-1; perhaps D is TRBD1 or TRBD2 (6 bases each). V lost 8 bases and J lost 0, with 17 bases in between. From germline, CDR1 is SGHAT and CDR2 FQDESV (reference sequence). The CDR3 is 16 residues long. Written as DNA, the CDR3 is TGTGCCAGCGGAGGGTCAGGACAGAGCTCCTACAATGAGCAGTTCTTC. Amino acids: CASGGSGQSSYNEQFF.

This clone showed up many times. This chain joins TRBV7-2 and TRBJ1-3; D might be TRBD1 (5 bases). The CDR3 runs 16 residues. The germline CDR1 and CDR2 sequences are SGHTA and FQGNSA. Trimming cost V 0 bases and J 3 bases, with 12 bases left between them. CDR3 coding DNA: TGTGCCAGCAGCTTAGCGCCAGGGACCTTTGGAAACACCATATATTTT. Translating it yields CASSLAPGTFGNTIYF.

This clone occurred a few times. In the same sample, other DNA sequences code for this CDR3. This rearrangement joins TRBV18 to TRBJ1-1, with a tentative D call TRBD1 (6 bases). CDR3 size: 12 residues. The V end lost 4 bases, the J end lost 3 bases, and 6 bases lay between the germline ends. Germline V gene lookup returns CDR1 KGHSH and CDR2 LQKENI. CDR3 protein: CASSRTDTEAFF. CDR3 sequence (DNA): TGTGCCAGCTCACGGACAGACACTGAAGCTTTCTTT.

The J gene is TRBJ2-5, the V gene TRBV21-1; the listed D gene, TRBD1, was not tested against the DNA. TRBV21-1 is noted as a pseudogene. The CDR3 has 16 amino acids. The CDR3 DNA follows: TGTGCCAGCAGCAGCCGGGACAGGGAGGGGAAAGAGACCCAGTACTTC. This codes for CASSSRDREGKETQYF.

The J gene is TRBJ2-3, the V gene TRBV5-1; 12 bases are shared with TRBD1. J lost 2 bases, V lost 4 bases, and 11 bases had no gene match. Germline V CDR1 and CDR2: SGHRS, YFSETQ. CDR3 length: 18 residues. DNA of the CDR3: TGCGCCAGCAGCATGGGACAGGGGGCTATACTATTCACAGATACGCAGTATTTT. Its protein is CASSMGQGAILFTDTQYF.

The chain couples TRBV5-6 to TRBJ1-2; D unclear. V was pared by 0 bases and J by 6 bases, with 12 bases between. The CDR3 loop spans 14 amino acids. Germline CDR1 and CDR2: SGHDT and YYEEEE. CDR3 loop: CASSLAGFLDGYTF. The DNA for the CDR3 is TGTGCCAGCAGCTTGGCGGGATTCCTTGATGGCTACACCTTC. The variable domain in full, completed from reference TRBV5-6 and TRBJ1-2, reads DAGVTQSPTHLIKTRGQQVTLRCSPKSGHDTVSWYQQALGQGPQFIFQYYEEEERQRGNFPDRFSGHQFPNYSSELNVNALLLGDSALYLCASSLAGFLDGYTFGSGTRLTVV.

A single count supports this clone. The V and J genes are TRBV5-1 and TRBJ2-3; D gene ambiguous. The CDR3 is 13 residues long. Germline CDR1 and CDR2: SGHRS and YFSETQ. V gave up 4 bases and J gave up 2 bases, with 8 bases separating them. CDR3 protein: CASSAPNTDTQYF. For the CDR3, the DNA is TGCGCCAGCAGCGCTCCTAACACAGATACGCAGTATTTT. Drawing the rest from reference TRBV5-1 and TRBJ2-3, the complete variable domain is KAGVTQTPRYLIKTRGQQVTLSCSPISGHRSVSWYQQTPGQGLQFLFEYFSETQRNKGNFPGRFSGRQFSNSRSEMNVSTLELGDSALYLCASSAPNTDTQYFGPGTRLTVL.

This clone was detected only once. The V gene is TRBV7-8, the J gene TRBJ1-6; D is undetermined. Trimming took 2 bases from V and 0 from J, leaving 8 bases between them. Looked up from germline, CDR1 is SGHVS and CDR2 is FQNEAQ. The CDR3 loop spans 16 amino acids. Here the CDR3 reads CASSLNQVSYNSPLHF. CDR3 nucleotide sequence: TGTGCCAGCAGCTTAAATCAGGTCTCCTATAATTCACCCCTCCACTTT.

The table lists this clone with a few counts. The chain employs TRBV30 and TRBJ2-7; 13 nucleotides align to TRBD2. The germline CDR1 and CDR2 sequences are GTSNPN and SVGIG (reference sequence). CDR3 length: 14 residues. With 1 base clipped from V and 4 bases from J, the junction kept 1 base outside the gene matches. The CDR3 nucleotides read TGTGCCTGGAGTGCGGGACTAGCGGGGTACGAGCAGTACTTC. Translation: CAWSAGLAGYEQYF.

The rearrangement links TRBV4-3 to TRBJ2-7; D is possibly TRBD1 (6 bases). Trimming removed 0 bases at V and 2 bases at J, with 8 bases between. Germline CDR1 and CDR2: LGHNA and YSLEER. This CDR3 is 14 amino acids long. CDR3 protein: CASSQETGTYEQYF. The DNA for the CDR3 is TGCGCCAGCAGCCAAGAGACAGGAACCTACGAGCAGTACTTC.

The genes are TRBV7-2 and TRBJ2-7; 9 bases line up with TRBD2. Germline values: CDR1 SGHTA, CDR2 FQGNSA. V dropped 4 bases and J dropped 7; count of bases not matched to a gene: 14. This CDR3 comprises 16 residues. The CDR3 DNA follows: TGTGCCAGCAGCTGGGGGTCAGCGGGGGGTTCACGGGAGCAGTACTTC. It codes for CASSWGSAGGSREQYF. The full variable domain, in which reference TRBV7-2 and TRBJ2-7 provide the parts outside the CDR3, is GAGVSQSPSNKVTEKGKDVELRCDPISGHTALYWYRQSLGQGLEFLIYFQGNSAPDKSGLPSDRFSAERTGGSVSTLTIQRTQQEDSAVYLCASSWGSAGGSREQYFGPGTRLTVT.

This clone was seen a few times. One end of the junction is discordant with germline, which a read error may explain. The V gene is TRBV25-1, the J gene TRBJ2-3; D is unclear. Germline V gene lookup returns CDR1 MGHDK and CDR2 SYGVNS. This CDR3 is built from 11 residues. The CDR3, as DNA: TGTGCCAGCATGGGGTTGTATACGAAGTATTTT. It is translated as CASMGLYTKYF.

The chain couples TRBV27 to TRBJ1-2; TRBD1 is a possible D gene (5 bases). Germline-derived CDR1 and CDR2 are MNHEY and SMNVEV (reference sequence). The germline V and J ends were trimmed by 3 bases and 3 bases, with 23 bases remaining between them. CDR3 length equals 18 residues. CDR3 loop: CASSFLRKILGTDYGYTF. CDR3 DNA sequence: TGTGCCAGCAGTTTCCTACGGAAAATTCTGGGGACGGACTATGGCTACACCTTC.